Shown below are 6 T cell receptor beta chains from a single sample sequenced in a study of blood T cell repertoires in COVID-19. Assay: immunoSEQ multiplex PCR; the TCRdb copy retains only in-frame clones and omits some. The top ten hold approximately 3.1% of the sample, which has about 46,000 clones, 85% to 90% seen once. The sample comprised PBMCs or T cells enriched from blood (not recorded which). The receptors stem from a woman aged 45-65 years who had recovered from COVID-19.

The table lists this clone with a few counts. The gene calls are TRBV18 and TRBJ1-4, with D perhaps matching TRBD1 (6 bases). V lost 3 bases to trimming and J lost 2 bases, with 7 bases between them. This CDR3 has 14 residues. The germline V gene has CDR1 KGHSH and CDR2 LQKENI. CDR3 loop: CASSPGATNEKLFF. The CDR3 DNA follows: TGTGCCAGCTCACCGGGGGCGACTAATGAAAAACTGTTTTTT.

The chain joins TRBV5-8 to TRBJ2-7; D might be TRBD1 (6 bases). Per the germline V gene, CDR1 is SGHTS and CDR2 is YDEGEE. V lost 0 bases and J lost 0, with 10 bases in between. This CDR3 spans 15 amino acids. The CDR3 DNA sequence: TGTGCCAGCAGCTTGGGTGGGGGCCGCTCCTACGAGCAGTACTTC. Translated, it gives CASSLGGGRSYEQYF.

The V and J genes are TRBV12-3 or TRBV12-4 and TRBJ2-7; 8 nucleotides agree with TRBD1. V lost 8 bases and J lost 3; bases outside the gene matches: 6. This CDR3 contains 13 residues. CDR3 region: CASGQQGVYEQYF. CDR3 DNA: TGTGCCAGCGGGCAACAGGGGGTCTACGAGCAGTACTTC.

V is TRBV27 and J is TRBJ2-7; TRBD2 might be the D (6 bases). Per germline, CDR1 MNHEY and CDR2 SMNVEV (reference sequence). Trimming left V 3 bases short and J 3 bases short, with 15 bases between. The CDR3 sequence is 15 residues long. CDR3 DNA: TGTGCCAGCAGTTTGGAGGGCCGGTGGGGCTACGAGCAGTACTTC. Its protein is CASSLEGRWGYEQYF.

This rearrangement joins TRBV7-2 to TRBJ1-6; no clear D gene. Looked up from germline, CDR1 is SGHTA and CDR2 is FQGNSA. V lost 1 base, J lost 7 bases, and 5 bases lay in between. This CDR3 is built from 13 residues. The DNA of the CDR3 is TGTGCCAGCAGCTTAGGCGGGAATTCACCCCTCCACTTT. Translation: CASSLGGNSPLHF. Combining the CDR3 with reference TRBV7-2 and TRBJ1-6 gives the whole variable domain GAGVSQSPSNKVTEKGKDVELRCDPISGHTALYWYRQSLGQGLEFLIYFQGNSAPDKSGLPSDRFSAERTGGSVSTLTIQRTQQEDSAVYLCASSLGGNSPLHFGNGTRLTVT.

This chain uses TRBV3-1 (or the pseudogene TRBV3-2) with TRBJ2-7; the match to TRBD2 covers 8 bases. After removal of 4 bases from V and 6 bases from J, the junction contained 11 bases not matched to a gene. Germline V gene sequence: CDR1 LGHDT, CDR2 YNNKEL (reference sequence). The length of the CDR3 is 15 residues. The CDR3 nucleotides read TGTGCCAGCAGCCTACGGGGGGGGCGTGCGGGCGAGCAGTACTTC. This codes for CASSLRGGRAGEQYF.